The text below deals with one T cell receptor beta chain. Antigen specificity is unknown. TCRdb itself ran the reads through MiXCR, one entry per CDR3 protein. Of around 340,000 distinct CDR3 sequences listed, almost 30% are singletons. The data were taken from a study of T cell repertoires in cytomegalovirus infection. At the level of the study: Recently identified HLA-C-restricted CMV epitopes and well-studied HLA-B-restricted CMV epitopes were used by the study. In public TCR beta signatures, there were indications of both CMV infection and matching HLA type. Study findings and constraints: In two of eight donors, the top clonotype was HLA-C-restricted CMV-specific.

The CDR3 contains 16 residues. Germline assignment: CDR1 DFQATT and CDR2 SNEGSKA (reference sequence). V shed 6 bases, J shed 3 bases, and the junction held 15 bases outside the gene matches. The V call is TRBV20-1, the J call TRBJ1-2, with 8 bases lining up with TRBD1. This sequence originates from a human donor in good health (CMV status not recorded). Some clones in this sample may be carry-over from other donors' samples. Sequences were derived from cultured PBMCs, sampled from culture after CMV antigen stimulation. This chain's CDR3 is CSATKKQGVADYGYTF. The DNA of the CDR3 is TGCAGTGCCACTAAGAAACAGGGGGTCGCTGACTATGGCTACACCTTC.